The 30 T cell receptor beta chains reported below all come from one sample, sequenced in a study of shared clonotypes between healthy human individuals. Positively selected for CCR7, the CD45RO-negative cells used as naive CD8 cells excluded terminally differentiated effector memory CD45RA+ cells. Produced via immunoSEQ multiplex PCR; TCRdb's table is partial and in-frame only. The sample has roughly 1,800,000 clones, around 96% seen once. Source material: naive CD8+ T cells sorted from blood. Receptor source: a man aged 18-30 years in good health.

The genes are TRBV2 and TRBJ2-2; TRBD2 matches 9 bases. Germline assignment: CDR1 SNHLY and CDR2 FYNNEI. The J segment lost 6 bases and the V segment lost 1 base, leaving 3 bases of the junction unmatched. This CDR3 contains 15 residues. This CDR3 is CASSEGTSEPGELFF. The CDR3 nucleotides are TGTGCCAGCAGTGAAGGGACTAGCGAACCCGGGGAGCTGTTTTTT.

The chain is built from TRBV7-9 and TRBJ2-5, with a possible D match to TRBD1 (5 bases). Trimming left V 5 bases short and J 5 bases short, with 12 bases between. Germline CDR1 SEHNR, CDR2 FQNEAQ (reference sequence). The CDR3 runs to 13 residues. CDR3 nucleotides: TGTGCCAGCAGCCCCAGGGCGAAGGAGACCCAGTACTTC. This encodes CASSPRAKETQYF.

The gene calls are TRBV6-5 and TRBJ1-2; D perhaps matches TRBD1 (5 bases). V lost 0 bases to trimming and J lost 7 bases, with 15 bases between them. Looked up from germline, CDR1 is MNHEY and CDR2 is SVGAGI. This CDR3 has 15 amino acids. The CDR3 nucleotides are TGTGCCAGCAGTTACTCATTCCCGGGACTCACTGGCTACACCTTC. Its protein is CASSYSFPGLTGYTF.

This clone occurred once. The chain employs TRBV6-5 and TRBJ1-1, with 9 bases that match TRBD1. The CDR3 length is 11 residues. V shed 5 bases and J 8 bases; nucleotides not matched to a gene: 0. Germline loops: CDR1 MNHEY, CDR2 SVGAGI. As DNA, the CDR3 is TGTGCCAGCAGTGGGACAGGGGAAGCTTTCTTT. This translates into CASSGTGEAFF.

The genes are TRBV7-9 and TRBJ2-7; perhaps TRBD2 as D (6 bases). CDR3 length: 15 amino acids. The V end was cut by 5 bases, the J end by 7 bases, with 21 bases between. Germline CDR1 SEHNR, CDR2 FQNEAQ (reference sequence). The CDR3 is CASSPSRSEGGEQYF. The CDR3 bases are TGTGCCAGCAGCCCATCAAGGTCGGAGGGCGGGGAGCAGTACTTC.

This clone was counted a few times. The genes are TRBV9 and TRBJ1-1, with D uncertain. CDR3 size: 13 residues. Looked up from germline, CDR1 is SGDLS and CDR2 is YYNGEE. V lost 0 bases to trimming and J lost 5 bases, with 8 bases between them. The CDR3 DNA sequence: TGTGCCAGCAGCGTAGGGCCAGTTACTGAAGCTTTCTTT. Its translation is CASSVGPVTEAFF. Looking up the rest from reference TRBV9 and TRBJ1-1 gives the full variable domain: DSGVTQTPKHLITATGQRVTLRCSPRSGDLSVYWYQQSLDQGLQFLIQYYNGEERAKGNILERFSAQQFPDLHSELNLSSLELGDSALYFCASSVGPVTEAFFGQGTRLTVV.

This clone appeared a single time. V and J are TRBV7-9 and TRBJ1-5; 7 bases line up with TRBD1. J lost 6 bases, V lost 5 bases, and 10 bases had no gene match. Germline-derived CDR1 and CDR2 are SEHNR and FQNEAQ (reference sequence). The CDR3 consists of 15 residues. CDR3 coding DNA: TGTGCCAGCAGCCTCGACAGGGCGGAGGGTCAGCCCCAGCATTTT. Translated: CASSLDRAEGQPQHF.

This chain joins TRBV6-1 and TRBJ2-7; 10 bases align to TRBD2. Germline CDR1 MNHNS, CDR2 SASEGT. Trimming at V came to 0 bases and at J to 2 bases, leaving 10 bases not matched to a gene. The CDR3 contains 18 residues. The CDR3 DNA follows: TGTGCCAGCAGTGAAGCGGCTAGCGGGAGCTCCTTAACCTACGAGCAGTACTTC. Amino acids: CASSEAASGSSLTYEQYF.

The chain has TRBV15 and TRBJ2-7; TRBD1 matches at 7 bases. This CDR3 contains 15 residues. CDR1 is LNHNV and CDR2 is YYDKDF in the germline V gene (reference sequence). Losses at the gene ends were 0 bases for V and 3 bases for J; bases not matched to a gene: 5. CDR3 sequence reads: CATSRDTGEFYEQYF. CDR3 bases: TGTGCCACCAGCAGAGATACAGGGGAGTTCTACGAGCAGTACTTC.

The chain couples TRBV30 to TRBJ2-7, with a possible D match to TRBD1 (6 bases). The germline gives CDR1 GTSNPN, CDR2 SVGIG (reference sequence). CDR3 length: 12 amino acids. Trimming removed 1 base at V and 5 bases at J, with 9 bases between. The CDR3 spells CAWSGQDNEQYF. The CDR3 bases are TGTGCCTGGAGTGGACAGGACAACGAGCAGTACTTC.

The CDR3 sequence: CAWSSIYEQYF. Here the CDR3 DNA reads TGTGCCTGGAGTTCCATCTACGAGCAGTACTTC. J is TRBJ2-7 and V is TRBV30; D gene ambiguous. V shed 2 bases and J shed 3 bases, with 5 bases lying between them. In germline, CDR1 is GTSNPN, CDR2 SVGIG (reference sequence). CDR3 size: 11 residues.

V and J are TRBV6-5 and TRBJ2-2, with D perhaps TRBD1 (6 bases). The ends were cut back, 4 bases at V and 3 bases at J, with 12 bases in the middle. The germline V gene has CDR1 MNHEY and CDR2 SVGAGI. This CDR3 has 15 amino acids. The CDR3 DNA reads TGTGCCAGCAGTTTAATCAGGGGAGACACCGGGGAGCTGTTTTTT. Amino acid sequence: CASSLIRGDTGELFF.

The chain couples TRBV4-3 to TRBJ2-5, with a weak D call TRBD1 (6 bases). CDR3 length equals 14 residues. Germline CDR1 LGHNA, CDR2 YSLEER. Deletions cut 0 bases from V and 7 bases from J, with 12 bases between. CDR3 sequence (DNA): TGCGCCAGCAGCCAAGATGGGGGCCTCCCGACCCAGTACTTC. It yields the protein CASSQDGGLPTQYF.

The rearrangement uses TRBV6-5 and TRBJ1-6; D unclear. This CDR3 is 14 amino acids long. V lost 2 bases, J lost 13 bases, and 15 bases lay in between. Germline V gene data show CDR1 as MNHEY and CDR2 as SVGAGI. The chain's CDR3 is CASSYGDTRIPLHF. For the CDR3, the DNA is TGTGCCAGCAGTTACGGCGACACTAGGATTCCCCTCCACTTT.

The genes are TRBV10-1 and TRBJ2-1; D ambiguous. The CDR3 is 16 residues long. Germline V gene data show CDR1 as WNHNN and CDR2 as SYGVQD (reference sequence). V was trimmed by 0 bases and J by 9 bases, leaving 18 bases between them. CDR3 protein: CASSESSWSVAIEQFF. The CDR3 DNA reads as TGCGCCAGCAGTGAGTCGTCCTGGAGCGTAGCAATTGAGCAGTTCTTC.

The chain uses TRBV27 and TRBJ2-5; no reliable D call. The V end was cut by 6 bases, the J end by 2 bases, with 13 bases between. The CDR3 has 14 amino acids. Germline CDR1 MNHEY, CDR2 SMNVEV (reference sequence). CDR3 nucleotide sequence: TGTGCCAGCAGAGGTCAACTGAGACAAGAGACCCAGTACTTC. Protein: CASRGQLRQETQYF.

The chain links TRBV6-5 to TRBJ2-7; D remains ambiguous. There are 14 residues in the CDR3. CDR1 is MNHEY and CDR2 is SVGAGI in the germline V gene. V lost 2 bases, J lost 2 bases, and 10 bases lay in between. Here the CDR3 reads CASSYATGTYEQYF. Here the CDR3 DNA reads TGTGCCAGCAGTTACGCTACCGGCACCTACGAGCAGTACTTC.

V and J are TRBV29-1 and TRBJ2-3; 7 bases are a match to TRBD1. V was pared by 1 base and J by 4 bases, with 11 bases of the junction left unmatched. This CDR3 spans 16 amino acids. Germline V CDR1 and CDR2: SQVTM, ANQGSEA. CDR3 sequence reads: CSVEGDRDRGADTQYF. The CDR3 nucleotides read TGCAGCGTTGAAGGTGACAGGGACCGAGGGGCAGATACGCAGTATTTT.

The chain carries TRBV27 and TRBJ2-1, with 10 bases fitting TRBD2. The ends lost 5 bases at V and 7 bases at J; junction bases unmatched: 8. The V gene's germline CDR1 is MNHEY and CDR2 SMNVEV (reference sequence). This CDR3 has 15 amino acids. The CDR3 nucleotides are TGTGCCAGCAGTCTACTAGCGGGACGGGAGAATGAGCAGTTCTTC. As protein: CASSLLAGRENEQFF.

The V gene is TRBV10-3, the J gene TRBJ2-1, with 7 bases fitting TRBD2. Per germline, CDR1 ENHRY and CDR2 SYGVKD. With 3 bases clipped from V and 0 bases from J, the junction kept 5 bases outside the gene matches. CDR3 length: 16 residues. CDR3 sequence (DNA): TGTGCCATCAGTGAAGCCGGGACTAACTCCTACAATGAGCAGTTCTTC. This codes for CAISEAGTNSYNEQFF.

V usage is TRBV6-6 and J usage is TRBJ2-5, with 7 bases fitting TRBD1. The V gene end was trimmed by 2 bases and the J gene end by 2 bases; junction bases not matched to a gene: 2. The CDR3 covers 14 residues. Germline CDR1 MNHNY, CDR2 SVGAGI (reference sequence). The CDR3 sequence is CASSYTGQQETQYF. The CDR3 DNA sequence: TGTGCCAGCAGTTACACGGGACAGCAAGAGACCCAGTACTTC.

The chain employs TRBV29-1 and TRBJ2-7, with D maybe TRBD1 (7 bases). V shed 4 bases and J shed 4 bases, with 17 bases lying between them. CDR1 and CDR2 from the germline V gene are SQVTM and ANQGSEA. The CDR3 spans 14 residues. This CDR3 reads CSVVQAGQPYEQYF. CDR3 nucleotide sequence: TGCAGCGTTGTTCAGGCGGGACAGCCATACGAGCAGTACTTC.

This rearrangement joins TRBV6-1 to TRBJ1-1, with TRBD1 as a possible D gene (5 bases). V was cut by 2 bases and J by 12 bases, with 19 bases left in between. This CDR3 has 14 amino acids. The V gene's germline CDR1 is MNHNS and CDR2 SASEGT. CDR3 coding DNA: TGTGCCAGCAGTGAATCCGTCACAGACAGCCTGACTTTCTTT. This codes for CASSESVTDSLTFF.

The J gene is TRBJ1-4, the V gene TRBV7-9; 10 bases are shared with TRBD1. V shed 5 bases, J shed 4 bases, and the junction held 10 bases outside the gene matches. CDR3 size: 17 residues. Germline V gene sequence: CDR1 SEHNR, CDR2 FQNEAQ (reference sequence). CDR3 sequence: CASSPRQGAEVNEKLFF. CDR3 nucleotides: TGTGCCAGCAGCCCCCGACAGGGGGCCGAAGTTAATGAAAAACTGTTTTTT.

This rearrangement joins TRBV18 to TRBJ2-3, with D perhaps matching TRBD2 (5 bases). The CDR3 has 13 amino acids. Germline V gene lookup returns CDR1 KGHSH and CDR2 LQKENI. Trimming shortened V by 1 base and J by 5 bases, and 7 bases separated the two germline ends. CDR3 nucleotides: TGTGCCAGCTCACCACTCGGAGGAGATACGCAGTATTTT. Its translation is CASSPLGGDTQYF.

In DNA form, the CDR3 reads TGTGCCAGCAGCGGAAAAACCGGGACTCCGCCATACAATGAGCAGTTCTTC. Its protein product is CASSGKTGTPPYNEQFF. V and J are TRBV9 and TRBJ2-1; D perhaps matches TRBD2 (6 bases). The germline CDR1 and CDR2 sequences are SGDLS and YYNGEE. Trimming shortened V by 3 bases and J by 4 bases, and 20 bases separated the two germline ends. The CDR3 is 17 residues long.

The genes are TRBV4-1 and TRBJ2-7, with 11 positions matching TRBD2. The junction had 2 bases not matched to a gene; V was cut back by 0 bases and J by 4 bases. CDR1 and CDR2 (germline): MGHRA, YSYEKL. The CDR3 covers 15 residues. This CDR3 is CASSQEASGRYEQYF. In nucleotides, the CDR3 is TGCGCCAGCAGCCAAGAGGCTAGCGGGAGGTACGAGCAGTACTTC.

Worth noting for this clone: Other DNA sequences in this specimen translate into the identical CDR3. As DNA, the CDR3 is TGTGCCAGCAGCTGGGGACAGTCCTATGGCTACACCTTC. It codes for CASSWGQSYGYTF. The chain is built from TRBV5-6 and TRBJ1-2; 7 nucleotides line up with TRBD1. CDR3 length: 13 residues. V lost 3 bases, J lost 4 bases, and 3 bases stayed unmatched. Per germline, CDR1 SGHDT and CDR2 YYEEEE.

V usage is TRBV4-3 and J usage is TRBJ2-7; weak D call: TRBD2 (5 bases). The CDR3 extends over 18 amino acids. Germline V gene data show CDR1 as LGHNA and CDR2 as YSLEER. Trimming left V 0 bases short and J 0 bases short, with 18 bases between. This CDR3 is CASSQEASGRQGSYEQYF. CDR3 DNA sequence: TGCGCCAGCAGCCAAGAAGCAAGCGGACGACAAGGCTCCTACGAGCAGTACTTC.

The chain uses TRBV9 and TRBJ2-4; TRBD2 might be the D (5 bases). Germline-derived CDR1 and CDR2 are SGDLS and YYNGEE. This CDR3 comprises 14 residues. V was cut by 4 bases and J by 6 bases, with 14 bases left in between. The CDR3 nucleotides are TGTGCCAGCAGCCCCGGGCTAGCAGGAAACATTCAGTACTTC. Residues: CASSPGLAGNIQYF.